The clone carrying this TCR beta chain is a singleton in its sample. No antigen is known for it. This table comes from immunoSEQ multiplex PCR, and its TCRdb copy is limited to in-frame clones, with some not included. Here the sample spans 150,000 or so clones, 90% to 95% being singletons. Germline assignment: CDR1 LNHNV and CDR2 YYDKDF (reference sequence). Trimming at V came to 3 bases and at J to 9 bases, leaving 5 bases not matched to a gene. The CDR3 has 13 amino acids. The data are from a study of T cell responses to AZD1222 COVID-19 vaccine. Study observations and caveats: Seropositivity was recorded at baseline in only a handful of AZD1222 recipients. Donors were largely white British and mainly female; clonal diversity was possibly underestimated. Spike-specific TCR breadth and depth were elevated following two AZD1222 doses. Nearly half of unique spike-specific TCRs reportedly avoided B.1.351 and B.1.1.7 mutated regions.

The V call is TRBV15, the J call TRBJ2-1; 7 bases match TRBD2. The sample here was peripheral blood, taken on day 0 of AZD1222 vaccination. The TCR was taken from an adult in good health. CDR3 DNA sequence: TGTGCCACCAGCAGGCCGGGGGGTACTGAGCAGTTCTTC. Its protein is CATSRPGGTEQFF.